These 9 T cell receptor beta chains were all obtained from the same sample, sequenced in a study of shared clonotypes between healthy human individuals. TCRdb's copy holds only in-frame clones and misses some; the assay was immunoSEQ multiplex PCR. The sample holds about 2.1 million clones; 93% are singletons and the top ten take over 1.5%. Terminally differentiated effector memory CD45RA+ cells were excluded by CCR7 positive selection of CD45RO-negative cells. Material: naive CD8+ T cells from PBMCs. All receptors derive from a man younger than 35 in good health. Some clones in this sample may be carry-over from other donors' samples.

The J gene is TRBJ1-2, the V gene TRBV2; D perhaps matches TRBD1 (5 bases). Germline CDR1 and CDR2: SNHLY and FYNNEI. Trimming left V 7 bases short and J 4 bases short, with 10 bases between. The CDR3 extends over 12 amino acids. The CDR3 DNA sequence: TGTGCCAGCATTGGGGGTAGCTATGGCTACACCTTC. This sequence encodes CASIGGSYGYTF.

J is TRBJ1-3 and V is TRBV4-2, with D perhaps TRBD1 (6 bases). Germline V CDR1 and CDR2: LGHNA, YNFKEQ. The CDR3 length is 13 residues. Trimming removed 5 bases at V and 3 bases at J, with 8 bases between. The CDR3 spells CASSGQIGNTIYF. CDR3 DNA: TGTGCCAGCAGCGGACAGATTGGAAACACCATATATTTT.

The rearrangement uses TRBV27 and TRBJ2-7; 7 nucleotides align to TRBD1. This CDR3 has 14 residues. From germline, CDR1 is MNHEY and CDR2 SMNVEV (reference sequence). Trimming cost V 3 bases and J 2 bases; bases outside gene matches: 4. The CDR3: CASSLGQKTYEQYF. The CDR3 region has the DNA TGTGCCAGCAGTTTGGGACAGAAGACCTACGAGCAGTACTTC.

This chain uses TRBV4-1 with TRBJ2-1; 7 bases agree with TRBD2. Germline V gene sequence: CDR1 MGHRA, CDR2 YSYEKL. The J segment lost 1 base and the V segment lost 0 bases, leaving 6 bases of the junction unmatched. This CDR3 has 17 amino acids. CDR3 sequence (DNA): TGCGCCAGCAGCCAAGATCTAGCGGTGAGTTCCTACAATGAGCAGTTCTTC. It is translated as CASSQDLAVSSYNEQFF.

The chain links TRBV19 to TRBJ2-4; possibly TRBD1 for D (6 bases). This CDR3 comprises 19 residues. From germline, CDR1 is LNHDA and CDR2 SQIVND (reference sequence). V shed 3 bases and J shed 3 bases, with 24 bases lying between them. The CDR3 DNA is TGTGCCAGTAGTATTAAAACCCAGGACAGCGCTTTTCACAAAAACATTCAGTACTTC. This gives the protein CASSIKTQDSAFHKNIQYF.

The chain is built from TRBV28 and TRBJ2-6; no reliable D call. Deletions cut 5 bases from V and 2 bases from J, with 10 bases between. The CDR3 length is 15 residues. Germline loops: CDR1 MDHEN, CDR2 SYDVKM. In DNA, the CDR3 is TGTGCCAGCAGTACCTCCTTGGCTGGGGCCAACGTCCTGACTTTC. Its protein product is CASSTSLAGANVLTF.

The V and J genes are TRBV7-2 and TRBJ2-7; 9 bases are a match to TRBD1. J lost 4 bases, V lost 4 bases, and 5 bases had no gene match. The CDR3 totals 14 residues. The germline CDR1 and CDR2 sequences are SGHTA and FQGNSA. The DNA of the CDR3 is TGTGCCAGCAGCTACACGGGACAGGGATACGAGCAGTACTTC. Residues: CASSYTGQGYEQYF.

This clone was observed a single time. This chain connects TRBV27 to TRBJ2-1, with 8 bases fitting TRBD2. Germline V gene lookup returns CDR1 MNHEY and CDR2 SMNVEV (reference sequence). The CDR3 sequence is 15 residues long. V lost 3 bases and J lost 9; bases outside the gene matches: 10. CDR3 nucleotide sequence: TGTGCCAGCAGTTTGGTCGGGGGACTAGAGGGTGAGCAGTTCTTC. Translated, it gives CASSLVGGLEGEQFF.

The rearrangement uses TRBV5-3 and TRBJ2-4; D uncertain. TRBV5-3 is an open reading frame, and its role is uncertain. CDR3 size: 14 residues. V was clipped by 4 bases and J by 3 bases, with 11 bases between them. The CDR3 DNA follows: TGTGCCAGAAGCCTATTGGGGAACAAAAACATTCAGTACTTC. This sequence encodes CARSLLGNKNIQYF.